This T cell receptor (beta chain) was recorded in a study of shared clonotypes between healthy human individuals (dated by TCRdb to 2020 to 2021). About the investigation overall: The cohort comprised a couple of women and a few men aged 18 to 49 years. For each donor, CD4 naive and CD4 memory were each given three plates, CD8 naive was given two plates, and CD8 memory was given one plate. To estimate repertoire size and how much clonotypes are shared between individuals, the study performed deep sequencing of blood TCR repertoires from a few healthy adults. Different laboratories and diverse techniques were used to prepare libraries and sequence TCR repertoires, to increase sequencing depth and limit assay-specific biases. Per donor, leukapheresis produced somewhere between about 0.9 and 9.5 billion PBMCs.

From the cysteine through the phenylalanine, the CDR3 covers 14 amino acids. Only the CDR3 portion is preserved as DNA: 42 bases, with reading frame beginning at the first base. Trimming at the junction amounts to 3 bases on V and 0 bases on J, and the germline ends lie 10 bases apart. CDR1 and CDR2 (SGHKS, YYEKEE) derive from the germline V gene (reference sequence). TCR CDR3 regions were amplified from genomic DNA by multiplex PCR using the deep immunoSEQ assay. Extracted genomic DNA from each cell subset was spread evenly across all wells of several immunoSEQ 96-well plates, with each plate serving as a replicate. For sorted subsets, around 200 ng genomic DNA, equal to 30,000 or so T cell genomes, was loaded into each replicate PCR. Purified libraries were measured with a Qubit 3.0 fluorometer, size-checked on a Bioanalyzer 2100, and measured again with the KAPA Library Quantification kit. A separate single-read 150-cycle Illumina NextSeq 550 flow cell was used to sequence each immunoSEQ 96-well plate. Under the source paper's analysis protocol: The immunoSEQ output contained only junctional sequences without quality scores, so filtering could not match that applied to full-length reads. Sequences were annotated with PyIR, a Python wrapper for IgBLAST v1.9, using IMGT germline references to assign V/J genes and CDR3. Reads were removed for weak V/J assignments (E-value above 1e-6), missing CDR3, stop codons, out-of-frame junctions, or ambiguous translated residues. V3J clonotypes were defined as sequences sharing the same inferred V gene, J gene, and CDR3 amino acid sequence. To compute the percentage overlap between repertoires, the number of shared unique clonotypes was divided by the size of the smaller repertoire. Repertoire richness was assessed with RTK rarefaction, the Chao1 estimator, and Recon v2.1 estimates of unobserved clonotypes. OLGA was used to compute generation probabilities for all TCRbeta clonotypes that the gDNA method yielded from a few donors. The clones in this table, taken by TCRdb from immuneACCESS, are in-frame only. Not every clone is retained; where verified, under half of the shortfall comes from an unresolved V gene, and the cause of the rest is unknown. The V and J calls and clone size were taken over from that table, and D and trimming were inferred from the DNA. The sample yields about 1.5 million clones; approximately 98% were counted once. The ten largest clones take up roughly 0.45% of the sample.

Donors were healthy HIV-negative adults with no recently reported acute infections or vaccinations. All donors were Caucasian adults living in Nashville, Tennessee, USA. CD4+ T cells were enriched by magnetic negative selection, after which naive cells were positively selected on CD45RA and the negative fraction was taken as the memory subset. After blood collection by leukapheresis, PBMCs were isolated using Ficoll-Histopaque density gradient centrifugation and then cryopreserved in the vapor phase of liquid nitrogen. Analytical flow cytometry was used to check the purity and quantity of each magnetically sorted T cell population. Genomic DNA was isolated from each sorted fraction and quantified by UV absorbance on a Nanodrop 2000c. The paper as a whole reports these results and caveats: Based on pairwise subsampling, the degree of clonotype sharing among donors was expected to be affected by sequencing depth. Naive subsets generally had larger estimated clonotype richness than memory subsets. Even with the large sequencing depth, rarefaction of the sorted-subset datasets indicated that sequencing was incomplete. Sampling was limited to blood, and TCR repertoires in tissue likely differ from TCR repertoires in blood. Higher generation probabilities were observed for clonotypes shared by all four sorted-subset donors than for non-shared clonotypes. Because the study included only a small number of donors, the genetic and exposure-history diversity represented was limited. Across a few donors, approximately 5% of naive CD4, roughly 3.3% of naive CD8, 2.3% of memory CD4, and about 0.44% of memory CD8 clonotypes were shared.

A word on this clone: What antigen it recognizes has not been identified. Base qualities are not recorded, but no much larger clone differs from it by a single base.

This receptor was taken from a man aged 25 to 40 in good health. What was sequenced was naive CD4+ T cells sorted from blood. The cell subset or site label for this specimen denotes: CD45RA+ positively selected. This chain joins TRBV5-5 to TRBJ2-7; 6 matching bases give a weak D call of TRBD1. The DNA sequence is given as TGTGCCAGCAGCTCGGACAGCGTCTCCTACGAGCAGTACTTC. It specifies CASSSDSVSYEQYF.